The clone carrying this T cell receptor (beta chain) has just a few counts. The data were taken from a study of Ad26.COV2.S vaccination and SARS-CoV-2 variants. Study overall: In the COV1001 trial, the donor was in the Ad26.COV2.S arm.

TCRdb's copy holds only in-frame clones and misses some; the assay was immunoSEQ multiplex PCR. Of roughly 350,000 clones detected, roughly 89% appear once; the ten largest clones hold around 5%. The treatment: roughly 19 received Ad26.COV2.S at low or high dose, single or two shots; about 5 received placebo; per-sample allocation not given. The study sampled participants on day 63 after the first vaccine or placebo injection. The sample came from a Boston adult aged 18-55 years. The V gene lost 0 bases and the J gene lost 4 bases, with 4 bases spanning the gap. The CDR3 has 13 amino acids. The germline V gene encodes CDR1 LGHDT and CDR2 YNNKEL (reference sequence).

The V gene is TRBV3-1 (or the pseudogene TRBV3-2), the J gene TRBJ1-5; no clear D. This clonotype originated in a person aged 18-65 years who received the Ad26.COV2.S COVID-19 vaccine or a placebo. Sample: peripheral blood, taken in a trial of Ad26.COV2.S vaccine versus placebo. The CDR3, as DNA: TGTGCCAGCAGCCAAGATCAGAATCAGCCCCAGCATTTT. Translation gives CASSQDQNQPQHF.